This TCR beta chain came from a study of cytomegalovirus exposure and HLA in healthy donors. Findings and limits, study-wide: Cytomegalovirus association was listed for 164 TCR beta chains. The presence/absence work took it that sequencing depth was about the same across donors.

As for this clone: As yet, its antigen is unknown.

PCR involved 60 Vbeta and 13 Jbeta primers. The method was immunoSEQ multiplex PCR; TCRdb's version includes in-frame clones alone and lacks a portion of them. Of tens of thousands of clones listed, more than 80% are singletons. The clonotype comes from a woman in her thirties in good health and CMV-seronegative. Sequencing was performed on PBMCs.

This CDR3 reads CASSLSTGYGYTF. CDR3 in DNA: TGTGCCAGCAGTTTATCGACAGGGTACGGCTACACCTTC. The V call is TRBV27, the J call TRBJ1-2; 7 bases line up with TRBD1. The V gene's germline CDR1 is MNHEY and CDR2 SMNVEV (reference sequence). The ends lost 0 bases at V and 8 bases at J; junction bases unmatched: 3. The CDR3 has 13 residues.